This paragraph covers one T cell receptor beta chain sequence. Sequencing used immunoSEQ multiplex PCR; TCRdb keeps in-frame clones, though not all of them. The sample consists of around 250,000 clones, roughly 90% of them appearing once. The sample originates from a study of blood T cell repertoires in COVID-19. V was cut by 1 base and J by 4 bases, with 15 bases left in between. This CDR3 comprises 16 residues. The V gene's germline CDR1 is SGDLS and CDR2 YYNGEE. The chain is built from TRBV9 and TRBJ2-1; possibly TRBD2 for D (6 bases). Sequencing was done on a sample of PBMCs or T cells enriched from blood (not recorded which). The receptor comes from a woman younger than 45 who had recovered from COVID-19. The CDR3 loop is CASSVNMGGGYNEQFF. The CDR3 DNA sequence: TGTGCCAGCAGCGTAAATATGGGAGGAGGATACAATGAGCAGTTCTTC.